A single sample gave rise to the 12 T cell receptor beta chains below, sequenced in a study of T cell clones after liver transplantation. The assay was immunoSEQ multiplex PCR, and TCRdb's table has in-frame clones only and misses some. Of around 75,000 clones listed, 84% are singletons. Here the sequenced sample was CD4+ T cells from blood, taken 48 to 50 months after liver transplant. Every receptor here comes from a human patient who received a liver transplant. The graft donor may be the source of some T cells.

This clone was seen a few times. The J gene is TRBJ2-7, the V gene TRBV14; unclear D gene. Germline-derived CDR1 and CDR2 are SGHDN and FVKESK. CDR3 length: 12 residues. V gave up 4 bases and J gave up 2 bases, with 6 bases separating them. The chain's CDR3 is CASSLTTYEQYF. CDR3 sequence (DNA): TGTGCCAGCAGCCTCACCACCTACGAGCAGTACTTC. The full variable domain, its missing parts supplied by reference TRBV14 and TRBJ2-7, is EAGVTQFPSHSVIEKGQTVTLRCDPISGHDNLYWYRRVMGKEIKFLLHFVKESKQDESGMPNNRFLAERTGGTYSTLKVQPAELEDSGVYFCASSLTTYEQYFGPGTRLTVT.

A single count supports this clone. The gene calls are TRBV6-4 and TRBJ2-3; TRBD2 matches 7 bases. J gave up 5 bases and V 6 bases, and 8 bases lay outside the gene matches. The CDR3 totals 14 residues. Germline values: CDR1 MRHNA, CDR2 SNTAGT. The CDR3 loop is CASRQAGVGDTQYF. The CDR3 DNA sequence: TGTGCCAGCAGGCAGGCGGGAGTAGGAGATACGCAGTATTTT.

V usage is TRBV11-3 and J usage is TRBJ1-6, with 7 bases aligning to TRBD1. This CDR3 contains 16 residues. CDR1 and CDR2 from the germline V gene are SGHNT and YENEEA. V gave up 4 bases and J gave up 0 bases; unmatched junction bases: 3. CDR3 in amino acids: CASSWGQSSYNSPLHF. The CDR3 nucleotides are TGTGCCAGCAGCTGGGGACAGAGCTCCTATAATTCACCCCTCCACTTT.

The gene calls are TRBV5-4 and TRBJ2-2; 8 nucleotides line up with TRBD2. The CDR3 totals 15 residues. Germline CDR1 reads SGHNT; CDR2 reads YYREEE (reference sequence). V lost 4 bases and J lost 7; bases outside the gene matches: 9. The CDR3 spells CASSAGGRMSGELFF. CDR3 DNA sequence: TGTGCCAGCAGCGCGGGGGGCAGAATGAGCGGGGAGCTGTTTTTT.

This chain joins TRBV5-7 and TRBJ2-1; D is unclear. TRBV5-7 is known as an ORF, though its function is uncertain. Between the trimmed V and J ends, which lost 4 bases and 4 bases, there was a span of 3 bases. This CDR3 region has 11 residues. In DNA, the CDR3 is TGTGCCAGCAGCACGTACAATGAGCAGTTCTTC. Its protein is CASSTYNEQFF.

The rearrangement links TRBV29-1 to TRBJ2-7; 8 nucleotides align to TRBD2. V lost 6 bases to trimming and J lost 1 base; unmatched junction nucleotides: 2. CDR3 length: 12 amino acids. The germline V gene encodes CDR1 SQVTM and CDR2 ANQGSEA. CDR3 residues: CSVIAGSYEQYF. CDR3 nucleotide sequence: TGCAGCGTCATAGCGGGGTCCTACGAGCAGTACTTC.

The chain carries TRBV2 and TRBJ2-3; D is unclear. With 4 bases removed from V and 3 bases from J, the gap between germline ends came to 11 bases. CDR3 size: 14 residues. Looked up from germline, CDR1 is SNHLY and CDR2 is FYNNEI. This CDR3 is CASSGGFATDTQYF. DNA of the CDR3: TGTGCCAGCAGTGGGGGTTTTGCGACAGATACGCAGTATTTT. The full variable domain, with the rest looked up from reference TRBV2 and TRBJ2-3, is EPEVTQTPSHQVTQMGQEVILRCVPISNHLYFYWYRQILGQKVEFLVSFYNNEISEKSEIFDDQFSVERPDGSNFTLKIRSTKLEDSAMYFCASSGGFATDTQYFGPGTRLTVL.

The J gene is TRBJ2-5, the V gene TRBV6-1, with 9 nucleotides matching TRBD1. The CDR3 extends over 14 amino acids. Germline loops: CDR1 MNHNS, CDR2 SASEGT. Trimming at V came to 7 bases and at J to 7 bases, leaving 10 bases not matched to a gene. The CDR3 nucleotides read TGTGCCAGCACTTTGGCACAGGGGGCGCGGACCCAGTACTTC. Protein sequence: CASTLAQGARTQYF.

This chain connects TRBV25-1 to TRBJ2-2, with 7 bases aligning to TRBD1. The CDR3 is 15 amino acids. The germline V gene has CDR1 MGHDK and CDR2 SYGVNS. The trim removed 5 bases at V and 0 bases at J, leaving 3 bases unmatched. The chain's CDR3 is CASSRQGTNTGELFF. Here the CDR3 DNA reads TGTGCCAGCAGTAGACAGGGAACGAACACCGGGGAGCTGTTTTTT.

The chain links TRBV25-1 to TRBJ1-2; a weak D match, TRBD1 (5 bases). Trimming took 5 bases from V and 3 from J, leaving 7 bases between them. This CDR3 has 12 residues. Germline CDR1 and CDR2: MGHDK and SYGVNS. The CDR3 is CASSPGHYGYTF. The DNA of the CDR3 is TGTGCCAGCAGTCCAGGGCACTATGGCTACACCTTC.

The chain employs TRBV19 and TRBJ2-1; TRBD1 might be the D (6 bases). V dropped 4 bases and J dropped 5 bases, with 18 bases sitting between them. CDR1 is LNHDA and CDR2 is SQIVND in the germline V gene (reference sequence). The CDR3 covers 16 residues. CDR3 nucleotides: TGTGCCAGTAGTACCTCCCTCGGGACAACCGACAATGAGCAGTTCTTC. It translates to CASSTSLGTTDNEQFF.

This clone was found a few times. The chain joins TRBV28 to TRBJ2-5, with D maybe TRBD1 (6 bases). The germline CDR1 and CDR2 sequences are MDHEN and SYDVKM. The CDR3 totals 15 residues. Trimming shortened V by 7 bases and J by 2 bases, and 17 bases separated the two germline ends. The DNA of the CDR3 is TGTGCCAGCAACAGGGAAGGGTGGGGGCAAGAGACCCAGTACTTC. It specifies CASNREGWGQETQYF.